This T cell receptor (beta chain) was sequenced for a study of shared clonotypes between healthy human individuals. With respect to this clone: Its cognate antigen is unknown.

Recent vaccinations or acute infections were absent in the healthy HIV-negative adult donors. General study findings and limits: Apart from blood, nothing was sampled; tissue repertoires likely differ. Non-shared clonotypes displayed generation probabilities falling below those of clonotypes present in all four donors.

An assay was performed, and its level was deep. The protocol was immunoSEQ multiplex PCR, while the TCRdb copy is restricted to in-frame clones and leaves out a portion. The sample has about 1.1 million clones; approximately 80% are singletons. The receptor comes from a man younger than 30 in good health. Some clones in this sample may be carry-over from other donors' samples. Material for sequencing was memory CD4+ T cells from PBMCs. As for subset: CD45RA-negative fraction.

Here the CDR3 reads CASSNGGQPQHF. The CDR3 bases are TGTGCCAGCAGTAATGGGGGGCAGCCCCAGCATTTT. The chain joins TRBV6-6 to TRBJ1-5; D perhaps matches TRBD1 (5 bases). V was shortened by 5 bases and J by 7 bases, with 9 bases between the two germline ends. The V gene's germline CDR1 is MNHNY and CDR2 SVGAGI (reference sequence). The CDR3 consists of 12 residues.